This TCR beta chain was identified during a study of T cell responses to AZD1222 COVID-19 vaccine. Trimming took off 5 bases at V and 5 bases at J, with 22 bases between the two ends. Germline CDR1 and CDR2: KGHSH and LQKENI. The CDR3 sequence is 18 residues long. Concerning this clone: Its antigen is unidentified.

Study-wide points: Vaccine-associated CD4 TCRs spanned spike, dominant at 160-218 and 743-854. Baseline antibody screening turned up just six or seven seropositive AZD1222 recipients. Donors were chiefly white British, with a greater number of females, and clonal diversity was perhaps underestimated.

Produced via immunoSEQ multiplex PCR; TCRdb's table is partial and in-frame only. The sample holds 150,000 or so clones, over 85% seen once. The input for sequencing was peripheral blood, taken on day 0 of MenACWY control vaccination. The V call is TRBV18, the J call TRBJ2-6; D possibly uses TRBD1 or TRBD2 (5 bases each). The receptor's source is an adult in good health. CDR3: CASSSGTGTSLWANVLTF. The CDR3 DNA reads TGTGCCAGCTCATCGGGCACGGGGACGAGCCTCTGGGCCAACGTCCTGACTTTC.